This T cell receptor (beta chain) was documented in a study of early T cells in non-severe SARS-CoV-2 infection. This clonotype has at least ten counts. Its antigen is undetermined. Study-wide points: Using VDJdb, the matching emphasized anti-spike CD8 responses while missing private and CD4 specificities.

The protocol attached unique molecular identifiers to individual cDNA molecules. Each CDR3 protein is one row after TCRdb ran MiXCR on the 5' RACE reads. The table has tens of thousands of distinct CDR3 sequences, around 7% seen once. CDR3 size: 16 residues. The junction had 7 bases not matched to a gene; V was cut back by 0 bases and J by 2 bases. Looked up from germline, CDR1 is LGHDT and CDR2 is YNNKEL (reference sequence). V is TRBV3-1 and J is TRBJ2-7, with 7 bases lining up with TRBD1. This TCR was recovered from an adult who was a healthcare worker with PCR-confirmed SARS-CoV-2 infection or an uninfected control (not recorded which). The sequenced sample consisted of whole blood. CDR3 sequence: CASSQEEGTVTYEQYF. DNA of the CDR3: TGTGCCAGCAGCCAAGAAGAGGGGACAGTCACCTACGAGCAGTACTTC.